This entry is about one T cell receptor (beta chain). These data originate in a study of blood T cell repertoires in COVID-19. Turning to the study itself: Italy, Spain and the United States were the sources of the convalescent and acute COVID-19 samples. PBMCs, B-cell-depleted T cells, or T cells were the source of the cDNA or gDNA that made up the material.

Authors' analysis steps: Amplification with reference gene primers provided the estimates of nucleated cell counts. Clones were sequenced by immunoSEQ multiplex PCR, and TCRdb holds only the in-frame ones, with some missing. V, J and clone size were drawn from that table, and D and trimming were deduced from the DNA. Of 150,000 to 200,000 clones in the sample, roughly three quarters are singletons; the top ten hold 8.6%. This TCR derives from a woman between 45 and 65 years old with active or convalescent COVID-19. Sample: peripheral blood.

In nucleotides, the CDR3 is TGCGCCAGCAGCTCTTCACCCGGGACAGAGAATGAAAAACTGTTTTTT. Translating it yields CASSSSPGTENEKLFF. The V gene is TRBV5-1, the J gene TRBJ1-4; 7 positions agree with TRBD1. After removal of 3 bases from V and 5 bases from J, the junction contained 10 bases not matched to a gene. CDR3 length: 16 residues. CDR1 SGHRS and CDR2 YFSETQ come from the germline V gene.